This is a list of T cell receptor beta chains from one sample in a study of blood T cell repertoires in COVID-19. Measured with immunoSEQ multiplex PCR; TCRdb has only the in-frame clones, and not every one. The table lists hundreds of thousands of clones, about 86% of them singletons. The specimen sequenced was PBMCs or T cells enriched from blood (not recorded which). The receptors here all came from a woman between 50 and 59 years old in a cohort exposed to, infected with or recovered from COVID-19 (not recorded which). Each CDR3 is given with its conserved first and last residue. A D gene is named only where the DNA matches it firmly. The size field is filled for only some rows; it gives once, few, many or a size class.

TRBJ1-1	-	-	TRBV30	CACLVGGATLHADTEAFF	TGTGCCTGTCTGGTCGGGGGGGCAACTCTCCATGCGGACACTGAAGCTTTCTTT
TRBJ2-1	-	-	TRBV2	CASKINNEQFF	TGTGCCAGCAAAATAAACAATGAGCAGTTCTTC
TRBJ2-1	-	TRBD2	TRBV10-3	CAISATSGEFNEQFF	TGTGCCATCAGTGCGACTAGCGGGGAGTTCAATGAGCAGTTCTTC
TRBJ2-1	-	-	TRBV19	CASSGNLGIGEQFF	TGTGCCAGTAGCGGGAACCTGGGGATTGGTGAGCAGTTCTTC
TRBJ1-1	-	-	TRBV6-5	CATYVSHGGTEAFF	TGTGCCACCTATGTATCCCACGGGGGCACTGAAGCTTTCTTT
TRBJ1-2	-	-	TRBV28	CASRGTDYGYTF	TGTGCCAGCCGGGGAACAGATTATGGCTACACCTTC
TRBJ2-1	-	TRBD2	TRBV19	CASRAQRGSGYEQFF	TGTGCCAGCCGCGCCCAGCGGGGGTCAGGGTATGAGCAGTTCTTC
TRBJ1-5	once	TRBD1	TRBV27	CASSLSISTGNNQPQHF	TGTGCCAGCAGTTTATCGATCTCGACAGGGAACAATCAGCCCCAGCATTTT
TRBJ1-2	-	TRBD1	TRBV10-3	CAISDSTGFNGYTF	TGTGCCATCAGCGACTCGACAGGGTTCAATGGCTACACCTTC
TRBJ2-7	-	TRBD2	TRBV5-1	CASSLLAGAYEQYF	TGCGCCAGCAGCTTACTAGCGGGGGCCTACGAGCAGTACTTC
TRBJ2-2	-	TRBD2	TRBV19	CASSPRGRGAATGELFF	TGTGCCAGTAGCCCCCGAGGGAGGGGCGCGGCCACCGGGGAGCTGTTTTTT
TRBJ1-5	-	TRBD1	TRBV7-9	CASSPGQGNQPQHF	TGTGCCAGCAGCCCCGGACAGGGCAATCAGCCCCAGCATTTT
TRBJ1-1	-	-	TRBV9	CASSRRVQTNTEAFF	TGTGCCAGCAGTCGTAGAGTACAGACAAACACTGAAGCTTTCTTT
TRBJ1-2	-	TRBD1	TRBV19	CASSPILGQGSGYTF	TGTGCCAGTAGTCCTATTCTGGGACAGGGGTCCGGCTACACCTTC
TRBJ2-5	-	-	TRBV9	CASSAIGSGKETQYF	TGTGCCAGCAGCGCGATCGGCAGCGGAAAAGAGACCCAGTACTTC
TRBJ2-5	-	-	TRBV9	CASSVGREYQETQYF	TGTGCCAGCAGCGTAGGCCGGGAGTACCAAGAGACCCAGTACTTC
TRBJ2-3	-	TRBD2	TRBV4-2	CASSQAERGAVDTQYF	TGTGCCAGCAGCCAAGCCGAGCGGGGGGCTGTGGATACGCAGTATTTT
TRBJ2-1	-	-	TRBV4-1	CASSQVTGTREKNEQFF	TGCGCCAGCAGCCAAGTGACCGGGACAAGGGAGAAAAATGAGCAGTTCTTC
TRBJ2-3	-	TRBD2	TRBV5-4	CASSLGLAGGADTQYF	TGTGCCAGCAGCTTGGGCCTAGCGGGGGGGGCAGATACGCAGTATTTT
TRBJ2-3	-	-	TRBV12-3/TRBV12-4	CASSRGDTQYF	TGTGCCAGCAGCCGCGGAGATACGCAGTATTTT
TRBJ2-3	-	TRBD1	TRBV10-3	CVISESGGAGTDTQYF	TGTGTCATCAGTGAGTCAGGGGGCGCCGGCACAGATACGCAGTATTTT
TRBJ1-4	-	TRBD1	TRBV28	CASRPSGTGLGKLFF	TGTGCCAGCAGACCATCCGGGACAGGTTTAGGAAAACTGTTTTTT
TRBJ2-6	-	TRBD1	TRBV12-5	CARAPGQGSSGANVLTF	TGTGCTAGGGCGCCGGGACAGGGGAGCTCTGGGGCCAACGTCCTGACTTTC
TRBJ2-5	-	TRBD1	TRBV4-3	CASSQFYRDRIQETQYF	TGCGCCAGCAGCCAATTCTACCGGGACAGGATTCAAGAGACCCAGTACTTC
TRBJ2-7	few	TRBD1	TRBV5-4	CASSTRQGSDEQYF	TGTGCCAGCAGCACGCGACAGGGATCCGACGAGCAGTACTTC
TRBJ2-5	-	TRBD1	TRBV5-1	CASSATGVETQYF	TGCGCCAGCAGCGCCACAGGGGTAGAGACCCAGTACTTC
TRBJ2-1	-	-	TRBV4-3	CASSQGVIRSRKAEQFF	TGCGCCAGCAGCCAAGGAGTAATCAGATCGAGGAAGGCTGAGCAGTTCTTC
TRBJ2-7	-	TRBD1	TRBV6-2/TRBV6-3	CASSYYRSGTASSYEQYF	TGTGCCAGCAGTTACTACCGATCCGGGACAGCGAGCTCCTACGAGCAGTACTTC
TRBJ2-2	-	-	TRBV7-6	CAISRVIGELFF	TGTGCCATATCCAGGGTGATCGGGGAGCTGTTTTTT
TRBJ2-7	-	-	TRBV30	CAWSQQTNYEQYF	TGTGCCTGGAGCCAACAGACAAACTACGAGCAGTACTTC
TRBJ1-5	-	-	TRBV6-2/TRBV6-3	CASSYNRAAQPQHF	TGTGCCAGCAGTTACAACAGGGCGGCTCAGCCCCAGCATTTT
TRBJ2-7	-	-	TRBV3-1/TRBV3-2	CASSRGTNIYEQYF	TGTGCCAGCAGTCGTGGGACAAATATCTACGAGCAGTACTTC
TRBJ1-6	-	TRBD1	TRBV7-3	CASSTTGGDPLHF	TGTGCCAGCAGCACTACAGGGGGGGATCCCCTCCACTTT
TRBJ2-2	-	-	TRBV25-1	CASSELSSFSGELFF	TGTGCCAGCAGTGAGCTGTCTAGCTTCTCCGGGGAGCTGTTTTTT
TRBJ2-7	once	TRBD1	TRBV5-1	CASSFRTGDHEQYF	TGCGCCAGCAGCTTCAGGACAGGGGACCACGAGCAGTACTTC
TRBJ1-6	-	-	TRBV19	CASSIQDSPLHF	TGTGCCAGTAGTATCCAGGATTCACCCCTCCACTTT
TRBJ1-2	-	TRBD1	TRBV7-2	CASSPGQETPNYGYTF	TGTGCCAGCAGCCCCGGACAGGAGACCCCTAACTATGGCTACACCTTC
TRBJ2-3	-	-	TRBV6-6	CASSPQGAPTDTQYF	TGTGCCAGCAGTCCACAGGGAGCTCCCACAGATACGCAGTATTTT
TRBJ2-6	-	-	TRBV7-9	CASSRNSGANVLTF	TGTGCCAGCAGCCGTAACTCTGGGGCCAACGTCCTGACTTTC
TRBJ1-2	-	TRBD1	TRBV2	CASSRVSQGGYGYTF	TGTGCCAGCAGTCGGGTCAGTCAGGGGGGCTATGGCTACACCTTC
TRBJ1-6	-	TRBD1	TRBV28	CASSSTTGFNSPLHF	TGTGCCAGCAGTTCAACGACAGGGTTTAATTCACCCCTCCACTTT
TRBJ1-6	few	TRBD1	TRBV6-4	CASSDGQGASPLHF	TGTGCCAGCAGTGACGGACAGGGGGCTTCACCCCTCCACTTT
TRBJ2-7	-	TRBD1	TRBV6-5	CASSYDRGPLLYEQYF	TGTGCCAGCAGTTACGACAGGGGGCCTCTACTCTACGAGCAGTACTTC
TRBJ1-6	once	TRBD1	TRBV5-1	CASSLGGGGNSPLHF	TGCGCCAGCAGCTTGGGAGGGGGCGGTAATTCACCCCTCCACTTT
TRBJ1-1	-	-	TRBV7-9	CASSFAGNTEAFF	TGTGCCAGCAGCTTCGCCGGGAACACTGAAGCTTTCTTT
TRBJ2-3	-	-	TRBV4-3	CASSQVAAAGDTQYF	TGCGCCAGCAGCCAAGTCGCCGCAGCCGGGGATACGCAGTATTTT
TRBJ1-6	-	-	TRBV5-6	CASSFYSLNSPLHF	TGTGCCAGCAGCTTCTACAGTCTTAATTCACCCCTCCACTTT
TRBJ1-2	once	TRBD1	TRBV10-3	CAIRRQGTNYGYTF	TGTGCCATCAGAAGACAGGGGACAAACTATGGCTACACCTTC
TRBJ1-4	-	-	TRBV18	CASSQSPRKGEKLFF	TGTGCCAGCTCACAAAGTCCCAGGAAGGGGGAAAAACTGTTTTTT
TRBJ1-1	-	-	TRBV19	CASSTARGGDTEAFF	TGTGCCAGTAGTACAGCACGGGGAGGTGACACTGAAGCTTTCTTT
TRBJ2-3	-	TRBD2	TRBV5-4	CASSSVAGGRGTDTQYF	TGTGCCAGCAGCTCCGTGGCGGGGGGGCGCGGCACAGATACGCAGTATTTT
TRBJ1-4	once	-	TRBV6-1	CASSEQDEKLFF	TGTGCCAGCAGTGAACAGGATGAAAAACTGTTTTTT
TRBJ2-1	-	-	TRBV7-6	CASRGLMSEQFF	TGTGCCAGCAGGGGGCTCATGAGTGAGCAGTTCTTC